This TCR beta chain came from a study of T cell responses to AZD1222 COVID-19 vaccine. Findings and caveats of the study: Targets within unmutated variant regions were reportedly found for nearly half of spike-specific TCRs.

Only in-frame clones appear in the TCRdb table, and some are missing; sequencing was by immunoSEQ multiplex PCR. The table records 70,000 to 95,000 clones, under 90% of them present only once. Second-dose intervals near 4 or 12 weeks were combined. Trimming took 4 bases from V and 9 from J; bases not matched to a gene: 25. The germline V gene encodes CDR1 MDHEN and CDR2 SYDVKM. The CDR3 contains 19 residues. With respect to this clone: Its target is unknown.

The origin of this receptor is an adult who received the AZD1222 COVID-19 vaccine. This sequence joins TRBV28 and TRBJ2-7, with 9 bases lining up with TRBD2. The source was peripheral blood, collected 28 days after the second AZD1222 dose. CDR3 in DNA: TGTGCCAGCAGTTCCGTCTTTGCTAGCGGGGTTATTCAGATATTGGGGCAGTACTTC. It yields the protein CASSSVFASGVIQILGQYF. The variable domain in full, completed from reference TRBV28 and TRBJ2-7, reads DVKVTQSSRYLVKRTGEKVFLECVQDMDHENMFWYRQDPGLGLRLIYFSYDVKMKEKGDIPEGYSVSREKKERFSLILESASTNQTSMYLCASSSVFASGVIQILGQYFGPGTRLTVT.